A selection of T cell receptor beta chains follows, all from one sample in a study of control samples from healthy donors and cancer patients. Assay used: immunoSEQ multiplex PCR; TCRdb lists only in-frame clones, some missing. Among 64,000 or so clones listed, roughly 90% were seen once. The sample was PBMCs. The source of these receptors is a man in his forties with colorectal cancer. CDR3s leave out the opening cysteine and the closing phenylalanine or tryptophan.

V	J	CDR3
TRBV7-2	TRBJ2-7	ASSFGRESSYEQY
TRBV11-2	TRBJ1-6	ASSFTTGGNSPLH
TRBV13	TRBJ2-4	ASSFRTLALAKNIQY
TRBV5-4	TRBJ2-1	ASSMGAGSGSYNEQF
TRBV6-5	TRBJ2-5	ASSSTDQETQY
TRBV5-1	TRBJ2-2	ASSWERHSGELF
TRBV13	TRBJ1-3	ASSFRQGARGNTIY
TRBV4-3	TRBJ1-6	ASSQGEGGQNSPLH
TRBV11-3	TRBJ2-7	ASSLIGAYEQY
TRBV5-1	TRBJ2-2	ASLGDLGTGELF
TRBV10-2	TRBJ1-6	ASRSPGQGNNSPLH
TRBV2	TRBJ2-1	ASRTIMSGGDRNEQF
TRBV11-3	TRBJ2-1	ASSLAGEQF
TRBV6-5	TRBJ2-7	ASSPRDSPYEQY
TRBV7-2	TRBJ1-5	ASSLDWGSNQPQH
TRBV6-5	TRBJ2-7	ASSGDRAFGEQY
TRBV11-2	TRBJ2-3	ASSLGTSADTQY
TRBV10-3	TRBJ1-4	AISENIGSGEKLF
TRBV6-1	TRBJ1-3	ASSEYRGSGNTIY
TRBV18	TRBJ1-1	ASSPPNTEAF
TRBV19	TRBJ1-5	ASSIGTGDQPQH
TRBV2	TRBJ2-1	ASSEYGDREQF
TRBV6-5	TRBJ2-2	ASSFDRGNTGELF
TRBV13	TRBJ2-7	ASSSRTSGGAKFFEQY
TRBV9	TRBJ2-2	ASSVAGQDNTGELF
TRBV18	TRBJ1-1	ASSPQAVDTEAF
TRBV12-3/TRBV12-4	TRBJ1-1	ASSPTVRTEAF
TRBV27	TRBJ1-4	ASASTGSYEKLF
TRBV2	TRBJ1-6	ASSEAIWTAGSPLH
TRBV20-1	TRBJ2-7	GLLHQYEQY
TRBV25-1	TRBJ1-2	ASSEQQGGGYT
TRBV6-5	TRBJ2-5	ASGNQGETQY
TRBV11-1	TRBJ2-1	ASSRNTYNEQF
TRBV2	TRBJ2-7	ASSSIGTNSYEQY
TRBV3-1/TRBV3-2	TRBJ2-6	ASSQEDRAKGANVLT
TRBV11-2	TRBJ2-3	ASSPDYSSTDTQY
TRBV2	TRBJ2-1	ATSPGQSYNEQF